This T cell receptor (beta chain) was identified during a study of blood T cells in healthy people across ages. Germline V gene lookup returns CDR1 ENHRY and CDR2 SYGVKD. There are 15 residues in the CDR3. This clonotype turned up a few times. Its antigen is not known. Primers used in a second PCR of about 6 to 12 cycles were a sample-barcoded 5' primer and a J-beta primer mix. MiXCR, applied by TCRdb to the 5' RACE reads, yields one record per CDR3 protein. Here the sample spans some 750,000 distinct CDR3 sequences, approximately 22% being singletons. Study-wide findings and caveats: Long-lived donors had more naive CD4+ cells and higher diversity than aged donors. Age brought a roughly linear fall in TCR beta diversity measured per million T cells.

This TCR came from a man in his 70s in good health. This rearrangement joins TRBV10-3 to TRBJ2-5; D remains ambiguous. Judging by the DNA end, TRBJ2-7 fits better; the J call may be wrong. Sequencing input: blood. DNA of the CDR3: TGTGCCATCAGTGAGTCCGGCGCGCCTTCCTACGAGCAGTACTTC. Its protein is CAISESGAPSYEQYF.